The sequence of this T cell receptor beta chain was determined in a study of T cells in Graves' hyperthyroidism and ophthalmopathy. About the research overall: Peripheral blood was taken when the disease was first diagnosed, before any treatment began. Study-level findings and limits: Within blood appeared most thyroid clonotypes that had expanded above 0.001.

TCR beta CDR3 regions were amplified from RNA transcripts. First-round RT-PCR of the TCR CDR3 relied on the HTBI primer set. Via MiXCR, TCRdb re-called the multiplex PCR reads, giving one row per CDR3 protein. The sample consists of fewer than 450,000 distinct CDR3 sequences, roughly 15% of them appearing once. This clonotype was observed a few times. What it binds is not known. More than 8.5 ml of fresh peripheral blood supplied the PBMCs. The sample comprised blood. The origin of this receptor is a woman aged 60 to 75 with Graves' ophthalmopathy.

This CDR3 reads CASTRGSGRPGELFF. In DNA form, the CDR3 reads TGCGCCAGCACCCGGGGTAGCGGGAGGCCCGGGGAGCTGTTTTTT. J is TRBJ2-2 and V is TRBV5-1; 10 bases align to TRBD2. Looked up from germline, CDR1 is SGHRS and CDR2 is YFSETQ. The CDR3 is 15 residues long. After removal of 6 bases from V and 6 bases from J, the junction contained 8 bases not matched to a gene.